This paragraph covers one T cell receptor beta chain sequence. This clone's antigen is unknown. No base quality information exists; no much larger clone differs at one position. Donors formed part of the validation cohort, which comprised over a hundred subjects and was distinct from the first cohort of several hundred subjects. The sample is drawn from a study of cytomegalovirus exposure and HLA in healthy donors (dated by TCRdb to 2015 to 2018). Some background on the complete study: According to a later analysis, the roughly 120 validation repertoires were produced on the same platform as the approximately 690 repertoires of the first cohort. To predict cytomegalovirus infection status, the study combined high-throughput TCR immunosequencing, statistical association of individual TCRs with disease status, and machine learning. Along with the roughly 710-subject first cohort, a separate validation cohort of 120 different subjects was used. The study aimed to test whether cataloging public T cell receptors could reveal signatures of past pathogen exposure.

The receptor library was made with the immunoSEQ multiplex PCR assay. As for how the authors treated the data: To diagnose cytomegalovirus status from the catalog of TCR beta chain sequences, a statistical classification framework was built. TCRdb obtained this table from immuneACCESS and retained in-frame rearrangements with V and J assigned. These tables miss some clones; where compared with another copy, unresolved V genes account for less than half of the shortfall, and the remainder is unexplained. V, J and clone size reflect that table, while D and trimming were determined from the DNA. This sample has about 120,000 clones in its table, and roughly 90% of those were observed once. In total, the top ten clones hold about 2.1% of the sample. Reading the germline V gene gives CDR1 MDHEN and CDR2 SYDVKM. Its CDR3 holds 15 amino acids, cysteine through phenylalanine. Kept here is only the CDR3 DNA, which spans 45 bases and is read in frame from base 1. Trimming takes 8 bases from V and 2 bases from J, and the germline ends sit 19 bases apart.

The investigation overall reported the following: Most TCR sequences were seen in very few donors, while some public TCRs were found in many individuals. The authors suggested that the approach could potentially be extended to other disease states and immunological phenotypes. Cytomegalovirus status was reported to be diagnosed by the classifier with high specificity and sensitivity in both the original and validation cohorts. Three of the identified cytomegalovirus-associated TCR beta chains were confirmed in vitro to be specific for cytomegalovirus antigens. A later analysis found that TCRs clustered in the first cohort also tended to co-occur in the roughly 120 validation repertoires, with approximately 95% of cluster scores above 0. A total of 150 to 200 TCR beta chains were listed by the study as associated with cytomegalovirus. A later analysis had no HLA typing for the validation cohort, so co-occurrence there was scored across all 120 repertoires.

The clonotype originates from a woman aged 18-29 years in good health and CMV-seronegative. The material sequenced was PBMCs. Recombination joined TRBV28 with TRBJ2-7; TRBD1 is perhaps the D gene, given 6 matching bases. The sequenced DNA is TGTGCCAGCTCACACCGGGACACCTACGCCTACGAGCAGTACTTC. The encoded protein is CASSHRDTYAYEQYF.